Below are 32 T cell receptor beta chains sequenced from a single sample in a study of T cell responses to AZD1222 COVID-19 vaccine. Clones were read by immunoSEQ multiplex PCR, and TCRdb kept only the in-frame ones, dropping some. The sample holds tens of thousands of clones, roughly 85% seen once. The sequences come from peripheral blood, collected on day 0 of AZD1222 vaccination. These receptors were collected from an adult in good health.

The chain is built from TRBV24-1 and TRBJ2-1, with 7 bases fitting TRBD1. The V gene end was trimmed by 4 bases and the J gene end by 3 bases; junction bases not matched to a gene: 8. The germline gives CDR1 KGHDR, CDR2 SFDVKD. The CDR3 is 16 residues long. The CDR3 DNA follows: TGTGCCACCAGTGACTCACAGGGGCTTAACTACAATGAGCAGTTCTTC. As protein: CATSDSQGLNYNEQFF.

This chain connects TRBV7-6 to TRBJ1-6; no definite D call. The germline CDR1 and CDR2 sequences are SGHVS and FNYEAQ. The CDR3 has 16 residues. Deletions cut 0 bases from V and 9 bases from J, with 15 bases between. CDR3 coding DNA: TGTGCCAGCAGCTTAGCGAGCTTTGACGCAGGTTCACCCCTCCACTTT. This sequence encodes CASSLASFDAGSPLHF.

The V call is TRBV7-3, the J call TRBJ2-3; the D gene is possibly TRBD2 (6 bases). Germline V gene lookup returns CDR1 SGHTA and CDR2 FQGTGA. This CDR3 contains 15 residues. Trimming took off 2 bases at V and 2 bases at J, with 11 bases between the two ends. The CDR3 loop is CASSLVGSYTDTQYF. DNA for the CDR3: TGTGCCAGCAGCTTAGTCGGGAGTTACACAGATACGCAGTATTTT.

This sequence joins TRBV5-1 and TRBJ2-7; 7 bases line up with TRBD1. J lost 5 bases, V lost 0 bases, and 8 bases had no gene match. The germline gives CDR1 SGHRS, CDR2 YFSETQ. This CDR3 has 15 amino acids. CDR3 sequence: CASSLAFGQVHEQYF. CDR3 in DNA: TGCGCCAGCAGCTTGGCCTTCGGACAGGTCCACGAGCAGTACTTC. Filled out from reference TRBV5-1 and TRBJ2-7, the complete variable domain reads KAGVTQTPRYLIKTRGQQVTLSCSPISGHRSVSWYQQTPGQGLQFLFEYFSETQRNKGNFPGRFSGRQFSNSRSEMNVSTLELGDSALYLCASSLAFGQVHEQYFGPGTRLTVT.

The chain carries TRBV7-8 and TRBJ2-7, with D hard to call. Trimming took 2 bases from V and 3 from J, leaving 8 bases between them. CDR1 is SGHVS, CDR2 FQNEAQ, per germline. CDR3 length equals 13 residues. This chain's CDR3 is CASSLPNVYEQYF. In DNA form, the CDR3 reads TGTGCCAGCAGCTTACCCAACGTCTACGAGCAGTACTTC. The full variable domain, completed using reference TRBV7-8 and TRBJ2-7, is GAGVSQSPRYKVAKRGQDVALRCDPISGHVSLFWYQQALGQGPEFLTYFQNEAQLDKSGLPSDRFFAERPEGSVSTLKIQRTQQEDSAVYLCASSLPNVYEQYFGPGTRLTVT.

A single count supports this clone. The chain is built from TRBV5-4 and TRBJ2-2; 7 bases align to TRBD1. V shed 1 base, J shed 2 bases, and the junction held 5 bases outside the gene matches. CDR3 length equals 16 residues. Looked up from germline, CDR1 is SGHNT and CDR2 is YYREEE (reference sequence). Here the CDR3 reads CASSLSGQVNTGELFF. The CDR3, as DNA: TGTGCCAGCAGCTTGTCTGGACAGGTTAACACCGGGGAGCTGTTTTTT.

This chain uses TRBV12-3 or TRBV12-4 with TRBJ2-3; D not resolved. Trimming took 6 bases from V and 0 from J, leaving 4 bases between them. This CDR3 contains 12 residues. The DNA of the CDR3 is TGTGCCAGCAGGACCAGCACAGATACGCAGTATTTT. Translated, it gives CASRTSTDTQYF.

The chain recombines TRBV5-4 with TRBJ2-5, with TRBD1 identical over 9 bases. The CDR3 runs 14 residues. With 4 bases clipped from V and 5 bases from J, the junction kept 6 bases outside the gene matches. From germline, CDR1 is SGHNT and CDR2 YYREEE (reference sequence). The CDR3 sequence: CASSTGQGTETQYF. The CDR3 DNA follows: TGTGCCAGCAGCACCGGACAGGGGACGGAGACCCAGTACTTC. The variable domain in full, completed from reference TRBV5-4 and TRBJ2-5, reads ETGVTQSPTHLIKTRGQQVTLRCSSQSGHNTVSWYQQALGQGPQFIFQYYREEENGRGNFPPRFSGLQFPNYSSELNVNALELDDSALYLCASSTGQGTETQYFGPGTRLLVL.

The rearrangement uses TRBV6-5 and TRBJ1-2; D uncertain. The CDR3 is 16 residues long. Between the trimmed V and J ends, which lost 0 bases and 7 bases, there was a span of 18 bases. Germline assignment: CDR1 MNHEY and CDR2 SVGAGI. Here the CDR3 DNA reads TGTGCCAGCAGTTACTCGATGAGGTCCCTGTTTGGTGGCTACACCTTC. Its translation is CASSYSMRSLFGGYTF.

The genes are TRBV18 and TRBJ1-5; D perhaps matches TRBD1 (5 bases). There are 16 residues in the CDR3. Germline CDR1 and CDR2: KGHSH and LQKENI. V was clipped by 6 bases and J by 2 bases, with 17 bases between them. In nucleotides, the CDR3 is TGTGCCAGCTCGCCCCGGGGGGGGGAAGGCAATCAGCCCCAGCATTTT. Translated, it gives CASSPRGGEGNQPQHF. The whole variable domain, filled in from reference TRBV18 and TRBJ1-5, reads NAGVMQNPRHLVRRRGQEARLRCSPMKGHSHVYWYRQLPEEGLKFMVYLQKENIIDESGMPKERFSAEFPKEGPSILRIQQVVRGDSAAYFCASSPRGGEGNQPQHFGDGTRLSIL.

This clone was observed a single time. CDR3 loop: CASSPPQGTSNEQYF. The CDR3 nucleotides are TGTGCCAGCAGCCCTCCTCAGGGTACTTCCAACGAGCAGTACTTC. This chain connects TRBV9 to TRBJ2-7, with TRBD1 as a possible D gene (5 bases). CDR1 and CDR2 from the germline V gene are SGDLS and YYNGEE. Trimming pared 4 bases from V and 5 bases from J, leaving 19 bases between. CDR3 length: 15 residues.

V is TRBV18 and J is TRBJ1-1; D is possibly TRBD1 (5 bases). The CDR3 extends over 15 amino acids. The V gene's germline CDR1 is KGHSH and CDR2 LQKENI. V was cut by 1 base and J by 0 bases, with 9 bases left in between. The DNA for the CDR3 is TGTGCCAGCTCACCACAGACAGACATGAACACTGAAGCTTTCTTT. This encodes CASSPQTDMNTEAFF.

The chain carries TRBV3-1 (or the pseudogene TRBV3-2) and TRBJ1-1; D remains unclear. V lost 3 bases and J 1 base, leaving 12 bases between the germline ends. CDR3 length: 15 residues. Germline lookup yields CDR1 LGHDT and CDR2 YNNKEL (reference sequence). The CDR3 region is CASSQKHLKNTEAFF. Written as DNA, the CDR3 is TGTGCCAGCAGCCAGAAACACCTGAAGAACACTGAAGCTTTCTTT.

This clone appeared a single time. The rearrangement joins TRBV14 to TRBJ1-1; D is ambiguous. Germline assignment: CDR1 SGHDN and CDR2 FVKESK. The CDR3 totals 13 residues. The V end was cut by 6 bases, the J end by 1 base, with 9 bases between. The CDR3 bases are TGTGCCAGCAGTTTGCAGCCGAACACTGAAGCTTTCTTT. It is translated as CASSLQPNTEAFF.

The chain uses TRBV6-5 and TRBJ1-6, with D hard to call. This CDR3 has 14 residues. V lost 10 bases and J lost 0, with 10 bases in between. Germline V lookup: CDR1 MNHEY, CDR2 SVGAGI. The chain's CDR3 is CATRAPSYNSPLHF. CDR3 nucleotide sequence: TGTGCCACGAGGGCCCCCTCCTATAATTCACCCCTCCACTTT.

This CDR3 is CASRADSPGRGYTF. The CDR3 DNA reads TGTGCCAGCAGGGCGGACAGCCCCGGCCGTGGCTACACCTTC. J is TRBJ1-2 and V is TRBV7-8; the D gene is possibly TRBD1 (6 bases). Trimming stripped 6 bases from V and 7 bases from J, with 18 bases between. Per the germline V gene, CDR1 is SGHVS and CDR2 is FQNEAQ. The CDR3 loop spans 14 amino acids.

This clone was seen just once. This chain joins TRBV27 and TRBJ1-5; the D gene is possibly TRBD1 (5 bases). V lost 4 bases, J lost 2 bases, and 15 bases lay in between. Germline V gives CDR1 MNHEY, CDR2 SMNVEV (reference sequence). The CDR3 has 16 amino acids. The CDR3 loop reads CASSWEGRVGNQPQHF. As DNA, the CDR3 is TGTGCCAGCAGTTGGGAGGGGCGGGTGGGCAATCAGCCCCAGCATTTT.

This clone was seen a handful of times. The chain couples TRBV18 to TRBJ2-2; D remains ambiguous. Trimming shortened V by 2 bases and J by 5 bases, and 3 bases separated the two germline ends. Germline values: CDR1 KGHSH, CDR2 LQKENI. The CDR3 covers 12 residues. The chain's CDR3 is CASSPATGELFF. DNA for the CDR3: TGTGCCAGCTCACCAGCTACCGGGGAGCTGTTTTTT.

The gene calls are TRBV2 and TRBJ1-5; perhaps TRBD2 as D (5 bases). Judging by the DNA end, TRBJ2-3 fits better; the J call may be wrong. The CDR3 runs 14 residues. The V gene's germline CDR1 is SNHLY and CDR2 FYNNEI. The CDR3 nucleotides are TGTGCCAGCAGAGACGGGGTCAGCAATCAGCCCCAGTATTTT. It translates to CASRDGVSNQPQYF.

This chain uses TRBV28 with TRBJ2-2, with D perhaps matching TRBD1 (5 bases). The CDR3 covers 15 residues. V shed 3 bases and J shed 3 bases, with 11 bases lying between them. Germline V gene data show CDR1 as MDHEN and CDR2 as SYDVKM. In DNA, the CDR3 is TGTGCCAGCAGTTTGGTCCCAGGGTACACCGGGGAGCTGTTTTTT. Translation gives CASSLVPGYTGELFF.

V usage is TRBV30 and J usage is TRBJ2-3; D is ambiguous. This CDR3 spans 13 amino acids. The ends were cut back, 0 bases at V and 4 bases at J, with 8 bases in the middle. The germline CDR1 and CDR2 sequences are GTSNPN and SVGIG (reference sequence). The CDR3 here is CAWSVSSPDTQYF. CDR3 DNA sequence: TGTGCCTGGAGTGTATCCAGCCCAGATACGCAGTATTTT.

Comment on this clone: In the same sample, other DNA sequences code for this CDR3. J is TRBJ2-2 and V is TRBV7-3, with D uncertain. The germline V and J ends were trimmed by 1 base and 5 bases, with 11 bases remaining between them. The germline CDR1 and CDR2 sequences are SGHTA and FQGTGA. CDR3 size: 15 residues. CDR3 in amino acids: CASSLNPGRTGELFF. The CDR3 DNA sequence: TGTGCCAGCAGCTTAAACCCCGGGCGTACCGGGGAGCTGTTTTTT.

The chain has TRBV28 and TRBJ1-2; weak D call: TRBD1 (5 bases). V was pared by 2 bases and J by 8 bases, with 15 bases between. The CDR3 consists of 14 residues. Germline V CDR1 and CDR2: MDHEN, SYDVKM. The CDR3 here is CASSLSGPWGGYTF. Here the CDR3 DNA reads TGTGCCAGCAGTTTAAGTGGGCCATGGGGGGGCTACACCTTC.

The chain's CDR3 is CASRGTGGNYGYTF. The CDR3 DNA follows: TGTGCCAGCAGGGGGACAGGGGGAAACTATGGCTACACCTTC. The genes are TRBV5-6 and TRBJ1-2, with TRBD1 matching over 11 bases. The CDR3 spans 14 residues. Germline V gene sequence: CDR1 SGHDT, CDR2 YYEEEE. V gave up 5 bases and J gave up 2 bases; unmatched junction bases: 2.

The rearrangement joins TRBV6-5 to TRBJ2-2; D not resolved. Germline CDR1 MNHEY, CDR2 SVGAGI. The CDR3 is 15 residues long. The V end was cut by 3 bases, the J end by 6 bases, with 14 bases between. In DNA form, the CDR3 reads TGTGCCAGCAGTTATCTCGGAATCGAAGCCGGGGAGCTGTTTTTT. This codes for CASSYLGIEAGELFF.

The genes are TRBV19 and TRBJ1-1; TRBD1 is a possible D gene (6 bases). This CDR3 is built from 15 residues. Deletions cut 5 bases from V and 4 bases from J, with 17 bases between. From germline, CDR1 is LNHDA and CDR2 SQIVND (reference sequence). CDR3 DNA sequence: TGTGCCAGTAGTCCCCTCGGGGGGCGGGGCACTGAAGCTTTCTTT. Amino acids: CASSPLGGRGTEAFF.

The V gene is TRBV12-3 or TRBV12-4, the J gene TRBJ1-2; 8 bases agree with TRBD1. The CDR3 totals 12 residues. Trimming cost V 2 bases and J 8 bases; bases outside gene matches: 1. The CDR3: CASSLQGAGYTF. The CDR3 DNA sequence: TGTGCCAGCAGTTTACAGGGGGCAGGCTACACCTTC.

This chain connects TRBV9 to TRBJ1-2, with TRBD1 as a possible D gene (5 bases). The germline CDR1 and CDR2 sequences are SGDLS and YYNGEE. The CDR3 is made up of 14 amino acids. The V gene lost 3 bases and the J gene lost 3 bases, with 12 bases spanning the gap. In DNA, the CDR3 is TGTGCCAGCAGCGCCCGGGACTATCACTATGGCTACACCTTC. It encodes CASSARDYHYGYTF.

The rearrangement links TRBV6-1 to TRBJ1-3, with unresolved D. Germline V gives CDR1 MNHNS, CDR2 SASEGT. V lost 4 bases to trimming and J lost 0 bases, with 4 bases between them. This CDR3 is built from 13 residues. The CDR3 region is CASSVHSGNTIYF. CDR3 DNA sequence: TGTGCCAGCAGTGTCCACTCTGGAAACACCATATATTTT.

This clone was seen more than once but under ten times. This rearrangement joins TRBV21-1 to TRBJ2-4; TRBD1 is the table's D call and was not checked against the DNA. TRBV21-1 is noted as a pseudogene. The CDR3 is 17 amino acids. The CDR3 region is CASNLRAKVLAKNIQYF. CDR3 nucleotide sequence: TGTGCCAGCAACCTCAGGGCGAAGGTCCTAGCCAAAAACATTCAGTACTTC.

The CDR3 sequence: CASSPENRGHEQYF. The DNA of the CDR3 is TGTGCCAGCTCACCAGAGAACAGGGGGCACGAGCAGTACTTC. The chain is built from TRBV18 and TRBJ2-7; 9 bases agree with TRBD1. J gave up 5 bases and V 2 bases, and 4 bases lay outside the gene matches. This CDR3 is built from 14 residues. Germline values: CDR1 KGHSH, CDR2 LQKENI.

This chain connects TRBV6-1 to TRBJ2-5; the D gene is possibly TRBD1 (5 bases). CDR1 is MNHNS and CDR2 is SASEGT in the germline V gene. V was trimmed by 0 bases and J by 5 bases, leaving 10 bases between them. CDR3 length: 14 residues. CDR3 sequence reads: CASSEAQGWETQYF. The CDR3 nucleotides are TGTGCCAGCAGTGAAGCGCAGGGATGGGAGACCCAGTACTTC.